Here is one T cell receptor beta chain with its context. The antigen remains unidentified. This specimen belongs to a study of identical twins. Trimming removed 0 bases at V and 5 bases at J, with 7 bases between. Germline V gene lookup returns CDR1 DFQATT and CDR2 SNEGSKA (reference sequence). This CDR3 has 12 residues. Each CDR3 protein is one row after TCRdb ran MiXCR on the 5' RACE reads. There are 1,800,000 or so distinct CDR3 sequences in the sample; about 32% occur only once, and under 0.35% lies in the top ten. The study's findings and limits: Invariant MAIT and iNKT cells are populations that could partly confound zero-insertion analyses. Cord blood beta clonotypes present at high abundance carried fewer insertions; no such pattern appeared in memory repertoires.

This chain joins TRBV20-1 and TRBJ1-2; D is unresolved. The source of this sequence is a newborn girl in good health. The sequenced material came from cord blood. The CDR3, as DNA: TGCAGTGCTAGAGATCCCGTGTATGGCTACACCTTC. Its protein is CSARDPVYGYTF.